Below are 10 T cell receptor beta chains sequenced from a single sample in a study of blood T cell repertoires in COVID-19. Repertoires were generated with immunoSEQ multiplex PCR, while TCRdb's copy carries only in-frame clones and drops some. The sample has 45,000 to 50,000 clones, over 80% seen once. Sequenced material: peripheral blood. The origin of the receptors is a man aged 70-80 years with acute or convalescent COVID-19.

CDR3 loop: CASIDRGLDGEQFF. DNA of the CDR3: TGTGCCAGCATAGACAGGGGTTTGGATGGAGAGCAGTTCTTC. The chain has TRBV6-5 and TRBJ2-1; 8 bases line up with TRBD1. The CDR3 totals 14 residues. Germline V gene lookup returns CDR1 MNHEY and CDR2 SVGAGI. The junction had 12 bases not matched to a gene; V was cut back by 7 bases and J by 10 bases.

The gene calls are TRBV19 and TRBJ2-4; the match to TRBD2 covers 14 bases. The germline V gene has CDR1 LNHDA and CDR2 SQIVND (reference sequence). J gave up 2 bases and V 2 bases, and 5 bases lay outside the gene matches. The CDR3 is made up of 18 amino acids. The DNA for the CDR3 is TGTGCCAGTAGTATACAGACTAGCGGGAGGGAGACCAAAAACATTCAGTACTTC. Its translation is CASSIQTSGRETKNIQYF.

This clone is a singleton in its sample. This sequence joins TRBV30 and TRBJ1-2; unclear D gene. Germline CDR1 is GTSNPN and CDR2 is SVGIG (reference sequence). The CDR3 contains 13 residues. Deletions cut 0 bases from V and 2 bases from J, with 7 bases between. The CDR3 DNA is TGTGCCTGGAGTGTTGGGCGAAACTATGGCTACACCTTC. This gives the protein CAWSVGRNYGYTF.

V is TRBV27 and J is TRBJ2-1, with 7 bases that match TRBD2. The CDR3 spans 14 residues. Germline V gene data show CDR1 as MNHEY and CDR2 as SMNVEV (reference sequence). Trimming cost V 6 bases and J 4 bases; bases outside gene matches: 6. The CDR3 nucleotides read TGTGCCAGCAGAGCTGGGACTACGTACAATGAGCAGTTCTTC. Translation gives CASRAGTTYNEQFF.

V usage is TRBV18 and J usage is TRBJ2-2; D perhaps matches TRBD1 (5 bases). The germline CDR1 and CDR2 sequences are KGHSH and LQKENI. The CDR3 totals 13 residues. Trimming stripped 6 bases from V and 3 bases from J, with 8 bases between. The DNA of the CDR3 is TGTGCCAGCTCGCTCAGGGACACCGGGGAGCTGTTTTTT. This sequence encodes CASSLRDTGELFF.

V and J are TRBV4-2 and TRBJ2-5; TRBD2 might be the D (6 bases). CDR1 is LGHNA and CDR2 is YNFKEQ in the germline V gene. Between the trimmed V and J ends, which lost 1 base and 7 bases, there was a span of 10 bases. CDR3 length: 13 residues. The CDR3 DNA reads as TGTGCCAGCAGCCAAGGACGGGGGTGGACCCAGTACTTC. Protein: CASSQGRGWTQYF.

The chain carries TRBV24-1 and TRBJ1-5; no clear D gene. The CDR3 has 11 residues. Germline loops: CDR1 KGHDR, CDR2 SFDVKD. V lost 9 bases to trimming and J lost 7 bases, with 9 bases between them. The CDR3 DNA sequence: TGTGCCACCCTATCGCCGCAGCCCCAGCATTTT. The encoded protein is CATLSPQPQHF.

In its sample, this clone was seen a few times. V is TRBV5-8 and J is TRBJ1-5, with D uncertain. CDR1 and CDR2 (germline): SGHTS, YDEGEE. V was cut by 3 bases and J by 1 base, with 20 bases left in between. The CDR3 has 18 residues. CDR3 sequence (DNA): TGTGCCAGCAGCTCCTTGGCGACTTCCACGTGGAGCAATCAGCCCCAGCATTTT. Encoded protein: CASSSLATSTWSNQPQHF.

The V gene is TRBV11-2, the J gene TRBJ2-7, with D uncertain. V shed 5 bases and J shed 3 bases, with 14 bases lying between them. Germline V gene lookup returns CDR1 SGHAT and CDR2 FQNNGV. The CDR3 loop spans 14 amino acids. The CDR3 reads CASSPHLTVYEQYF. CDR3 DNA: TGTGCCAGCAGCCCCCACCTAACAGTCTACGAGCAGTACTTC.

The J gene is TRBJ1-6, the V gene TRBV3-1 (or the pseudogene TRBV3-2); weak D call: TRBD1 (5 bases). The ends were cut back, 0 bases at V and 10 bases at J, with 13 bases in the middle. Germline V lookup: CDR1 LGHDT, CDR2 YNNKEL (reference sequence). CDR3 length: 15 amino acids. The CDR3 nucleotides are TGTGCCAGCAGCCAAGATTCAGGGTTGAGATCACCCCTCCACTTT. Amino acids: CASSQDSGLRSPLHF.